These 18 T cell receptor beta chains originate from one sample sequenced in a study of regulatory dendritic cells for organ transplantation. Sorted subsets were CFSE-labeled and cultured roughly five days with allogeneic dendritic cells. Profiling relied on immunoSEQ multiplex PCR, and the TCRdb table lists in-frame clones only, not all of them. The sample consists of approximately 12,000 clones, 70% to 80% of them appearing once. No antigen has been assigned to these receptors. The specimen sequenced was naive CD4+ T cells from blood cultured with regulatory dendritic cells. Subset here: CD45RA+ naive T cells. These receptors were collected from a human donor in good health.

To note about this clone: A junction end diverges from the germline sequence, so it may reflect a read error. The chain recombines TRBV7-7 with TRBJ2-2; D remains ambiguous. Germline loops: CDR1 SSHAT, CDR2 FNYEAQ (reference sequence). The CDR3 sequence is 15 residues long. CDR3 nucleotide sequence: TGTGCTAGCAGCTTAGGCGGCGCGAACACCGGGGAGCTGTTTTTT. Translated, it gives CASSLGGANTGELFF.

The chain has TRBV7-6 and TRBJ2-2, with D possibly being TRBD2 (6 bases). V lost 2 bases, J lost 7 bases, and 14 bases lay in between. The CDR3 is 15 residues long. Germline V gene data show CDR1 as SGHVS and CDR2 as FNYEAQ. CDR3 sequence: CASSLREWGDGELFF. Written as DNA, the CDR3 is TGTGCCAGCAGCTTAAGAGAATGGGGGGACGGGGAGCTGTTTTTT.

The V gene is TRBV2, the J gene TRBJ1-5; D call uncertain. The CDR3 totals 14 residues. Germline V lookup: CDR1 SNHLY, CDR2 FYNNEI. V lost 3 bases, J lost 5 bases, and 11 bases lay in between. CDR3 sequence (DNA): TGTGCCAGCAGTGACTCCGGACTCTATCAGCCCCAGCATTTT. It translates to CASSDSGLYQPQHF. The full variable domain, completed using reference TRBV2 and TRBJ1-5, is EPEVTQTPSHQVTQMGQEVILRCVPISNHLYFYWYRQILGQKVEFLVSFYNNEISEKSEIFDDQFSVERPDGSNFTLKIRSTKLEDSAMYFCASSDSGLYQPQHFGDGTRLSIL.

CDR3 residues: CASSYSRQTNEKLFF. CDR3 DNA sequence: TGTGCCAGCAGTTACTCGCGGCAAACTAATGAAAAACTGTTTTTT. The chain is built from TRBV6-5 and TRBJ1-4; the D is unclear. This CDR3 is built from 15 residues. The V gene lost 0 bases and the J gene lost 1 base, with 6 bases spanning the gap. Per germline, CDR1 MNHEY and CDR2 SVGAGI.

The genes are TRBV5-4 and TRBJ1-1; perhaps TRBD1 as D (6 bases). The CDR3 length is 15 residues. V was trimmed by 2 bases and J by 3 bases, leaving 14 bases between them. The germline CDR1 and CDR2 sequences are SGHNT and YYREEE (reference sequence). This CDR3 reads CASSLQSTGDTEAFF. DNA of the CDR3: TGTGCCAGCAGCTTACAATCGACAGGAGACACTGAAGCTTTCTTT.

The chain links TRBV5-5 to TRBJ1-2; TRBD1 agrees at 8 bases. Looked up from germline, CDR1 is SGHKS and CDR2 is YYEKEE (reference sequence). This CDR3 has 15 amino acids. With 2 bases clipped from V and 4 bases from J, the junction kept 7 bases outside the gene matches. The CDR3 coding sequence is TGTGCCAGCAGCTTCGCGGGACAGGCTACCTATGGCTACACCTTC. This gives the protein CASSFAGQATYGYTF. Full variable domain (remainder filled in from reference TRBV5-5 and TRBJ1-2): DAGVTQSPTHLIKTRGQQVTLRCSPISGHKSVSWYQQVLGQGPQFIFQYYEKEERGRGNFPDRFSARQFPNYSSELNVNALLLGDSALYLCASSFAGQATYGYTFGSGTRLTVV.

This clone was seen only a few times. The chain is built from TRBV29-1 and TRBJ2-5, with D maybe TRBD2 (5 bases). Trimming stripped 4 bases from V and 5 bases from J, with 11 bases between. The CDR3 is made up of 12 amino acids. Looked up from germline, CDR1 is SQVTM and CDR2 is ANQGSEA. Here the CDR3 DNA reads TGCAGCGTTGCACCGGGAAGGGAGACCCAGTACTTC. It yields the protein CSVAPGRETQYF.

This chain links TRBV11-3 with TRBJ2-1, with a tentative D call TRBD2 (6 bases). CDR3 length: 13 residues. Germline assignment: CDR1 SGHNT and CDR2 YENEEA. Trimming took off 3 bases at V and 9 bases at J, with 12 bases between the two ends. CDR3 sequence: CASSFSEEGEQFF. CDR3 DNA sequence: TGTGCCAGCAGCTTCTCCGAGGAGGGTGAGCAGTTCTTC.

The sample holds one count of this clone. V and J are TRBV18 and TRBJ2-5, with TRBD2 matching 7 bases. The junction had 2 bases not matched to a gene; V was cut back by 2 bases and J by 2 bases. The germline CDR1 and CDR2 sequences are KGHSH and LQKENI. There are 14 residues in the CDR3. In nucleotides, the CDR3 is TGTGCCAGCTCACCAGGACTAGTACAAGAGACCCAGTACTTC. Translating gives CASSPGLVQETQYF.

The rearrangement links TRBV11-3 to TRBJ1-1, with 9 positions matching TRBD1. The germline V gene has CDR1 SGHNT and CDR2 YENEEA. Trimming took 7 bases from V and 4 from J; bases not matched to a gene: 4. The CDR3 is 13 amino acids. CDR3 in amino acids: CASTGTGSTEAFF. CDR3 nucleotides: TGTGCCAGCACCGGGACAGGGAGCACTGAAGCTTTCTTT. Complete variable domain (other parts from reference TRBV11-3 and TRBJ1-1): EAGVVQSPRYKIIEKKQPVAFWCNPISGHNTLYWYLQNLGQGPELLIRYENEEAVDDSQLPKDRFSAERLKGVDSTLKIQPAELGDSAVYLCASTGTGSTEAFFGQGTRLTVV.

The chain employs TRBV11-2 and TRBJ2-7; possible D gene TRBD1, 6 bases. The V end lost 3 bases, the J end lost 7 bases, and 16 bases lay between the germline ends. CDR3 size: 14 residues. CDR1 is SGHAT, CDR2 FQNNGV, per germline. CDR3 region: CASSLPGTFGEQYF. CDR3 DNA: TGTGCCAGCAGCTTGCCAGGGACATTCGGGGAGCAGTACTTC.

CDR3 in DNA: TGCGCCAGCAGCCAAGATCGGGAGGCTAGCGGGGGTGGGGAGCAGTTCTTC. Translation gives CASSQDREASGGGEQFF. The J gene is TRBJ2-1, the V gene TRBV4-1; 10 nucleotides line up with TRBD2. Germline CDR1 is MGHRA and CDR2 is YSYEKL. CDR3 length: 17 amino acids. V lost 0 bases, J lost 10 bases, and 12 bases stayed unmatched.

The gene calls are TRBV2 and TRBJ2-3, with D maybe TRBD1 (6 bases). The CDR3 extends over 15 amino acids. With 3 bases removed from V and 1 base from J, the gap between germline ends came to 11 bases. CDR1 and CDR2 (germline): SNHLY, FYNNEI. CDR3 protein: CASSEGSGGTDTQYF. CDR3 nucleotides: TGTGCCAGCAGTGAGGGTTCAGGGGGCACAGATACGCAGTATTTT.

This chain links TRBV7-2 with TRBJ2-7; 9 bases map to TRBD1. CDR1 is SGHTA and CDR2 is FQGNSA in the germline V gene. There are 13 residues in the CDR3. Losses at the gene ends were 8 bases for V and 3 bases for J; bases not matched to a gene: 5. The chain's CDR3 is CASSRDRDYEQYF. The CDR3 nucleotides read TGTGCCAGCTCGAGGGACAGGGACTACGAGCAGTACTTC.

The chain joins TRBV19 to TRBJ2-2; 8 bases align to TRBD1. CDR3 length: 16 residues. Germline V CDR1 and CDR2: LNHDA, SQIVND (reference sequence). The J segment lost 3 bases and the V segment lost 2 bases, leaving 5 bases of the junction unmatched. The CDR3 spells CASSILQGQDTGELFF. CDR3 in DNA: TGTGCCAGTAGTATACTTCAGGGACAGGACACCGGGGAGCTGTTTTTT.

The rearrangement uses TRBV18 and TRBJ1-1, with TRBD1 matching 9 bases. CDR1 and CDR2 (germline): KGHSH, LQKENI. After removal of 3 bases from V and 4 bases from J, the junction contained 6 bases not matched to a gene. The CDR3 length is 15 residues. The CDR3 reads CASSPTQGARTEAFF. In DNA, the CDR3 is TGTGCCAGCTCACCCACACAGGGGGCGCGCACTGAAGCTTTCTTT. Filled out from reference TRBV18 and TRBJ1-1, the complete variable domain reads NAGVMQNPRHLVRRRGQEARLRCSPMKGHSHVYWYRQLPEEGLKFMVYLQKENIIDESGMPKERFSAEFPKEGPSILRIQQVVRGDSAAYFCASSPTQGARTEAFFGQGTRLTVV.

V is TRBV5-8 and J is TRBJ1-1; a possible D gene is TRBD1 (5 bases). The CDR3 covers 16 residues. The V end lost 2 bases, the J end lost 4 bases, and 18 bases lay between the germline ends. Germline loops: CDR1 SGHTS, CDR2 YDEGEE. Here the CDR3 reads CASSFLQGTFGTEAFF. CDR3 sequence (DNA): TGTGCCAGCAGCTTCCTTCAGGGCACCTTCGGCACTGAAGCTTTCTTT.

V and J are TRBV9 and TRBJ2-1, with 7 bases lining up with TRBD2. The CDR3 contains 14 residues. J lost 10 bases, V lost 4 bases, and 11 bases had no gene match. The germline V gene encodes CDR1 SGDLS and CDR2 YYNGEE. CDR3 in DNA: TGTGCCAGCAGCCCCCCCTTGGGGGGGGTAGAGCAGTTCTTC. This codes for CASSPPLGGVEQFF.